Listed here are 7 T cell receptor beta chains from one sample, sequenced in a study of cytomegalovirus exposure and HLA in healthy donors. PCR primers comprised 60 Vbeta and 13 Jbeta primers. Some clones are missing from TCRdb's copy, which holds only in-frame ones; the method was immunoSEQ multiplex PCR. The table for this sample gives about 200,000 clones. The material sequenced was PBMCs. The receptor set was obtained from a boy aged 5 to 17 in good health and CMV-seronegative.

The rearrangement joins TRBV30 to TRBJ2-3; 10 bases match TRBD2. Germline CDR1 and CDR2: GTSNPN and SVGIG (reference sequence). The CDR3 consists of 14 residues. After removal of 3 bases from V and 4 bases from J, the junction contained 4 bases not matched to a gene. The CDR3, as DNA: TGTGCCTGGAGGGAAGCGGGGGGGGCAGATACGCAGTATTTT. It translates to CAWREAGGADTQYF.

The chain joins TRBV30 to TRBJ2-2; D might be TRBD2 (6 bases). Germline CDR1 is GTSNPN and CDR2 is SVGIG (reference sequence). The CDR3 contains 13 residues. The V end was cut by 2 bases, the J end by 3 bases, with 7 bases between. The CDR3, as DNA: TGTGCCTGGAGTCGGGGGTACACCGGGGAGCTGTTTTTT. Amino acids: CAWSRGYTGELFF.

This chain connects TRBV7-6 to TRBJ1-1; D possibly corresponds to TRBD1 (6 bases). V shed 6 bases and J shed 8 bases, with 16 bases lying between them. The CDR3 totals 13 residues. From germline, CDR1 is SGHVS and CDR2 FNYEAQ. CDR3 residues: CASSLNGQLEAFF. The CDR3 nucleotides read TGTGCCAGCAGTCTAAACGGACAGTTAGAAGCTTTCTTT.

This chain joins TRBV6-5 and TRBJ2-5; D is possibly TRBD2 (6 bases). The germline V and J ends were trimmed by 6 bases and 4 bases, with 18 bases remaining between them. In germline, CDR1 is MNHEY, CDR2 SVGAGI. This CDR3 has 15 amino acids. CDR3 region: CASRITGTATETQYF. In DNA, the CDR3 is TGTGCCAGCAGGATTACCGGGACTGCCACAGAGACCCAGTACTTC.

The chain links TRBV10-3 to TRBJ2-5; no reliable D call. Near its end, the DNA agrees better with TRBJ2-7, so the J call may be wrong. The V gene's germline CDR1 is ENHRY and CDR2 SYGVKD. The CDR3 runs to 16 residues. The CDR3 region is CAISEPLSESSYEQYF. DNA for the CDR3: TGTGCCATCAGTGAGCCACTAAGCGAGAGCTCCTACGAGCAGTACTTC.

The J gene is TRBJ1-1, the V gene TRBV7-6; D possibly corresponds to TRBD1 (5 bases). Between the trimmed V and J ends, which lost 5 bases and 4 bases, there was a span of 11 bases. This CDR3 is 13 amino acids long. Germline values: CDR1 SGHVS, CDR2 FNYEAQ. The chain's CDR3 is CASSPRVSTEAFF. For the CDR3, the DNA is TGTGCCAGCAGCCCCAGGGTGAGCACTGAAGCTTTCTTT. Together with reference TRBV7-6 and TRBJ1-1, the CDR3 gives the full variable domain: GAGVSQSPRYKVTKRGQDVALRCDPISGHVSLYWYRQALGQGPEFLTYFNYEAQQDKSGLPNDRFSAERPEGSISTLTIQRTEQRDSAMYRCASSPRVSTEAFFGQGTRLTVV.

The chain is built from TRBV19 and TRBJ2-1; 8 nucleotides align to TRBD1. CDR1 and CDR2 from the germline V gene are LNHDA and SQIVND (reference sequence). With 4 bases clipped from V and 7 bases from J, the junction kept 6 bases outside the gene matches. This CDR3 comprises 14 residues. In DNA form, the CDR3 reads TGTGCCAGTAGTACGCAGGGGGCGGGGAATGAGCAGTTCTTC. This sequence encodes CASSTQGAGNEQFF. The complete variable domain, with remaining parts taken from reference TRBV19 and TRBJ2-1, reads DGGITQSPKYLFRKEGQNVTLSCEQNLNHDAMYWYRQDPGQGLRLIYYSQIVNDFQKGDIAEGYSVSREKKESFPLTVTSAQKNPTAFYLCASSTQGAGNEQFFGPGTRLTVL.